These 15 T cell receptor beta chains were sequenced from one sample in a study of T cell repertoires in cytomegalovirus infection. These receptors lack a known antigen. Via MiXCR, TCRdb re-called the reads, giving one row per CDR3 protein. The sample holds approximately 910,000 distinct CDR3 sequences, around 31% seen once. Sequences were derived from cultured CD8+ T cells from PBMCs, sampled from culture after CMV antigen stimulation. The receptors here all came from a human donor in good health (CMV status not recorded). Some clones in this sample may be carry-over from other donors' samples.

To note about this clonotype: One end of the junction is discordant with germline, which a read error may explain. The chain joins TRBV20-1 to TRBJ2-1; the D gene is possibly TRBD2 (6 bases). Germline CDR1 is DFQATT and CDR2 is SNEGSKA (reference sequence). The CDR3 is made up of 14 amino acids. The CDR3 is CSATADADYNEQLF. In DNA form, the CDR3 reads TGCAGTGCTACCGCGGACGCGGACTACAATGAGCAGTTATTC.

This clonotype was picked up many times. In DNA, the CDR3 is TGTGCCAGCAGCTTAGTATCGGGAGGGACGGCGAACACCGGGGAGCTGTTTTTT. Translated: CASSLVSGGTANTGELFF. The chain uses TRBV7-2 and TRBJ2-2, with 8 bases fitting TRBD2. The V gene's germline CDR1 is SGHTA and CDR2 FQGNSA. The CDR3 runs 18 residues. The V segment lost 1 base and the J segment 0 bases; nucleotides outside the gene matches: 7. Full variable domain (outside the CDR3, taken from reference TRBV7-2 and TRBJ2-2): GAGVSQSPSNKVTEKGKDVELRCDPISGHTALYWYRQSLGQGLEFLIYFQGNSAPDKSGLPSDRFSAERTGGSVSTLTIQRTQQEDSAVYLCASSLVSGGTANTGELFFGEGSRLTVL.

This clonotype was detected a few times. The chain has TRBV27 and TRBJ2-1, with D hard to call. Germline V lookup: CDR1 MNHEY, CDR2 SMNVEV (reference sequence). This CDR3 spans 13 amino acids. Trimming took off 5 bases at V and 8 bases at J, with 13 bases between the two ends. The CDR3 loop is CASSPGEVYEQFF. Here the CDR3 DNA reads TGTGCCAGCAGTCCAGGCGAGGTCTATGAGCAGTTCTTC.

This chain uses TRBV10-3 with TRBJ1-1; D unclear. Germline assignment: CDR1 ENHRY and CDR2 SYGVKD. The CDR3 sequence is 13 residues long. V was pared by 0 bases and J by 7 bases, with 9 bases between. Here the CDR3 reads CAISESDWVEAFF. The CDR3 bases are TGTGCCATCAGTGAGTCGGACTGGGTTGAAGCTTTCTTT.

The chain combines TRBV5-1 with TRBJ2-3; 14 bases align to TRBD2. The CDR3 totals 16 residues. J gave up 5 bases and V 3 bases, and 5 bases lay outside the gene matches. Germline values: CDR1 SGHRS, CDR2 YFSETQ. CDR3 in amino acids: CASSSTSGGAIDTQYF. The CDR3 bases are TGCGCCAGCAGCTCGACTAGCGGGGGGGCCATAGATACGCAGTATTTT.

This clonotype was detected many times. The chain recombines TRBV7-6 with TRBJ1-1; tentative D call: TRBD1 (5 bases). The germline gives CDR1 SGHVS, CDR2 FNYEAQ. The length of the CDR3 is 13 residues. Deletions cut 5 bases from V and 5 bases from J, with 12 bases between. CDR3 in DNA: TGTGCCAGCAGCCCGCCAGGGTGGACTGAAGCTTTCTTT. It translates to CASSPPGWTEAFF.

This clonotype has only a few counts. V usage is TRBV27 and J usage is TRBJ1-1; D remains unclear. V lost 3 bases to trimming and J lost 5 bases, with 10 bases between them. Germline lookup yields CDR1 MNHEY and CDR2 SMNVEV (reference sequence). This CDR3 is built from 13 residues. This CDR3 reads CASSFGKTTEAFF. CDR3 in DNA: TGTGCCAGCAGTTTCGGGAAGACTACTGAAGCTTTCTTT.

V gene TRBV7-9 combines with J gene TRBJ1-2; no reliable D call. Germline CDR1 reads SEHNR; CDR2 reads FQNEAQ (reference sequence). V was pared by 5 bases and J by 4 bases, with 17 bases between. The CDR3 is made up of 15 amino acids. In DNA, the CDR3 is TGTGCCAGCAGCCCTTCTACGGGTTCCCCCTATGGCTACACCTTC. Protein: CASSPSTGSPYGYTF. The full variable domain, with the rest looked up from reference TRBV7-9 and TRBJ1-2, is DTGVSQNPRHKITKRGQNVTFRCDPISEHNRLYWYRQTLGQGPEFLTYFQNEAQLEKSRLLSDRFSAERPKGSFSTLEIQRTEQGDSAMYLCASSPSTGSPYGYTFGSGTRLTVV.

The gene calls are TRBV12-3 or TRBV12-4 and TRBJ2-2; D gene ambiguous. The CDR3 totals 13 residues. V lost 5 bases to trimming and J lost 6 bases, with 10 bases between them. The CDR3 region has the DNA TGTGCCAGCAGTCCTTCCCCTGCCGGGGAGCTGTTTTTT. The encoded protein is CASSPSPAGELFF.

This clonotype was counted a single time. A much more abundant neighbour one base away suggests this may be a read error. The rearrangement links TRBV7-2 to TRBJ1-2; no definite D call. The CDR3 contains 13 residues. Trimming pared 9 bases from V and 6 bases from J, leaving 17 bases between. Per germline, CDR1 SGHTA and CDR2 FQGNSA. The CDR3 coding sequence is TGTGCCAGAGAGGGAATTCCCGAGGATGGCTACACCTTC. This sequence encodes CAREGIPEDGYTF.

The chain links TRBV6-7 to TRBJ2-4, with TRBD2 matching over 12 bases. TRBV6-7 is an open reading frame whose function is uncertain. The CDR3 contains 18 residues. V lost 0 bases and J lost 2; bases outside the gene matches: 5. CDR3 in DNA: TGTGCCAGCAGTTACTCGATGACTAGCGGGGGATCCAAAAACATTCAGTACTTC. Its protein product is CASSYSMTSGGSKNIQYF.

CDR3 sequence: CSARARTNSSYNSPLHF. In nucleotides, the CDR3 is TGCAGTGCTAGAGCTCGGACGAATAGCTCCTATAATTCACCCCTCCACTTT. This sequence joins TRBV20-1 and TRBJ1-6; D is undetermined. The CDR3 is 17 amino acids. Looked up from germline, CDR1 is DFQATT and CDR2 is SNEGSKA (reference sequence). V was cut by 1 base and J by 0 bases, with 13 bases left in between.

The chain couples TRBV7-9 to TRBJ1-1; TRBD1 matches 10 bases. With V trimmed by 4 bases and J by 4 bases, 12 bases remained unmatched. The length of the CDR3 is 17 residues. Germline V gives CDR1 SEHNR, CDR2 FQNEAQ (reference sequence). The CDR3 DNA is TGTGCCAGCAGCTCCTTCGGACAGGGGGGGCACGGCACTGAAGCTTTCTTT. It translates to CASSSFGQGGHGTEAFF.

The V and J genes are TRBV19 and TRBJ1-1; tentatively, D is TRBD1 (6 bases). Germline values: CDR1 LNHDA, CDR2 SQIVND (reference sequence). The V end was cut by 3 bases, the J end by 1 base, with 12 bases between. There are 15 residues in the CDR3. The CDR3 DNA sequence: TGTGCCAGTAGTATGGGGGGGGCCTGGAACACTGAAGCTTTCTTT. It codes for CASSMGGAWNTEAFF.

CDR3 DNA: TGTGCCAGCAGCCGGGACGCAGAACTTAACTATGGCTACACCTTC. The encoded protein is CASSRDAELNYGYTF. J is TRBJ1-2 and V is TRBV12-3 or TRBV12-4; tentative D call: TRBD1 (5 bases). The CDR3 totals 15 residues. Trimming shortened V by 6 bases and J by 1 base, and 15 bases separated the two germline ends.